The rows below give T cell receptor beta chains drawn from one sample of a study of CD8+ T cells in alopecia areata. Using immunoSEQ multiplex PCR, the repertoire was profiled, and TCRdb retains in-frame clones only, with some absent. This table has more than 150,000 clones, around 50% appearing once. Sequencing was performed on CD4+ T cells sorted from blood, taken at week 0. The receptors were sampled from a human donor with alopecia areata. CDR3s include the opening cysteine and the closing phenylalanine or tryptophan. Fields, in order: D gene, clone size, J gene, V gene, CDR3 DNA, CDR3 protein. A D gene is named only where the DNA matches it firmly. Expanded clones get a size class; other rows say once, few or many, or leave the size out.

>-|-|TRBJ1-1|TRBV29-1
TGCAGCGTTGCTGGTGGAGCTGAAGCTTTCTTT
CSVAGGAEAFF
>TRBD2|-|TRBJ2-1|TRBV7-2
TGTGCCAGCAGCAACCCGGGAGGGGCCCGGGAGCAGTTCTTC
CASSNPGGAREQFF
>-|-|TRBJ1-1|TRBV30
TGTGCCTGGAGTCTTCCTTTTTCAGGGGAAGCTTTCTTT
CAWSLPFSGEAFF
>-|-|TRBJ2-1|TRBV5-1
TGCGCCAGCAGAGGACAGAACTACAATGAGCAGTTCTTC
CASRGQNYNEQFF
>TRBD1|-|TRBJ1-5|TRBV29-1
TGCAGCGTTACAAAAAGGGACAGGATACAGCCCCAGCATTTT
CSVTKRDRIQPQHF
>-|-|TRBJ2-5|TRBV5-1
TGCGCCAGCAGCTTTCAGGGTCAAGAGACCCAGTACTTC
CASSFQGQETQYF
>TRBD1|-|TRBJ1-2|TRBV4-1
TGCGCCAGCAGGGGGGGACAGACAAACTATGGCTACACCTTC
CASRGGQTNYGYTF
>TRBD1|-|TRBJ1-2|TRBV25-1
TGTGCCAGCAGTGAAGGGGGACAGGGGTTGTATGGCTACACCTTC
CASSEGGQGLYGYTF
>-|-|TRBJ1-5|TRBV23-1
TGCGCCAGCAGTCAAAGAACAGGTAGAAATCAGCCCCAGCATTTT
CASSQRTGRNQPQHF
>-|few|TRBJ1-1|TRBV29-1
TGCAGCGTTGCCGGCAAAAACACTGAAGCTTTCTTT
CSVAGKNTEAFF
>-|few|TRBJ1-1|TRBV13
TGTGCCAGCAGCCCAGGGACCTCAAACACTGAAGCTTTCTTT
CASSPGTSNTEAFF
>TRBD1|-|TRBJ1-6|TRBV30
TGTGCCTGGAGGTCCGGGACAGCTAATTCACCCCTCCACTTT
CAWRSGTANSPLHF
>TRBD2|-|TRBJ2-4|TRBV4-1
TGCGCCAGCAGTCATAAGAAGCGGGGGGGCCCGATCCGAACCAAAAACATTCAGTACTTC
CASSHKKRGGPIRTKNIQYF
>TRBD1|-|TRBJ2-7|TRBV5-1
TGCGCCAGCAGTGCAGCGGGACAGGGTAGTGGTGAGCAGTACTTC
CASSAAGQGSGEQYF
>-|-|TRBJ1-1|TRBV2
TGTGCCAGCTCGTCAACAGTGAACACTGAAGCTTTCTTT
CASSSTVNTEAFF
>-|many|TRBJ1-1|TRBV19
TGTGCCAGTAGTATTATGGTTTCGAACACTGAAGCTTTCTTT
CASSIMVSNTEAFF
>-|-|TRBJ2-5|TRBV7-9
TGTGCCAGCAGCTTATATGGTAGGGCAGGGGACCAAGAGACCCAGTACTTC
CASSLYGRAGDQETQYF
>-|-|TRBJ1-1|TRBV25-1
TGTGCCAGCAGTGACGCATGGGCAGCCTCCAGCGACACTGAAGCTTTCTTT
CASSDAWAASSDTEAFF
>-|once|TRBJ2-5|TRBV7-9
TGTGCCAGCAGCTTAGGAAGGGCGCAGTACTTC
CASSLGRAQYF
>TRBD1|-|TRBJ2-7|TRBV2
TGTGCCAGCAGTGTTTGGAGACAGGGGAGCGAGCAGTACTTC
CASSVWRQGSEQYF
>-|-|TRBJ1-2|TRBV30
TGTGCCTGGAGTGTTAGGGCGGGCAGGGGCGTCTATGGCTACACCTTC
CAWSVRAGRGVYGYTF
>-|-|TRBJ2-1|TRBV7-2
TGTGCCAGCAGGGCGGGATCGCTCAATGAGCAGTTCTTC
CASRAGSLNEQFF
>TRBD1|-|TRBJ2-3|TRBV5-1
TGCGCCAGCAGCTCGACAGGGGAATCGGGCACATATACGCAGTATTTT
CASSSTGESGTYTQYF
>-|-|TRBJ1-1|TRBV30
TGTGCCTGGAGTGTACTTGTTGGGGAAGCTTTCTTT
CAWSVLVGEAFF
>-|once|TRBJ1-2|TRBV29-1
TGCAGCGTTGACGCCGGGGACGCTAACTATGGCTACACCTTC
CSVDAGDANYGYTF
>-|once|TRBJ1-2|TRBV7-9
TGTGCCAGCAGCCACGGCAGGGACGCTAACTATGGCTACACCTTC
CASSHGRDANYGYTF
>-|-|TRBJ1-6|TRBV7-3
TGTGCCAGCAGCTTAGGCGCTAATTCACCCCTCCACTTT
CASSLGANSPLHF
>TRBD1|-|TRBJ1-2|TRBV6-5
TGTGCCAGCAGGCCCGGGACAGCTAACTATGGCTACACCTTC
CASRPGTANYGYTF
>-|-|TRBJ1-2|TRBV29-1
TGCAGCGTTGTTTCTGGCTACACCTTC
CSVVSGYTF